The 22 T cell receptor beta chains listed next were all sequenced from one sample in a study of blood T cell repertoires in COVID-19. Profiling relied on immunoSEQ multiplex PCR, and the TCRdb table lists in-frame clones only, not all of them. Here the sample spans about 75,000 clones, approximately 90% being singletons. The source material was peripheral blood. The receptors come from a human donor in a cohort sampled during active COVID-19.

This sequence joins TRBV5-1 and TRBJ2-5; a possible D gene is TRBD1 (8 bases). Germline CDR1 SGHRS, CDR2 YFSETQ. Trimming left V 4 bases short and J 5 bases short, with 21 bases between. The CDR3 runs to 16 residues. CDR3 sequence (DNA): TGCGCCAGCAGCCCCCAGGGGGCGGGAGTTGGGGAGACCCAGTACTTC. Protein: CASSPQGAGVGETQYF.

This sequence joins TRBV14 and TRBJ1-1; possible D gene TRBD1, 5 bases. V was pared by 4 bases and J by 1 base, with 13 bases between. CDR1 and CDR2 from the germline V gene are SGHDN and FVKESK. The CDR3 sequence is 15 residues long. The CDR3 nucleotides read TGTGCCAGCAGCCCTGGGGCAGGGTGGAACACTGAAGCTTTCTTT. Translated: CASSPGAGWNTEAFF.

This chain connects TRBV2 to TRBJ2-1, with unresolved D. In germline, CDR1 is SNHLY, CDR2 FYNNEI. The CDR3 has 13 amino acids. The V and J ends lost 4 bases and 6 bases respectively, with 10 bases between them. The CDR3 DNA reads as TGTGCCAGCAGTGCCCATTTTGTCAATGAGCAGTTCTTC. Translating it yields CASSAHFVNEQFF.

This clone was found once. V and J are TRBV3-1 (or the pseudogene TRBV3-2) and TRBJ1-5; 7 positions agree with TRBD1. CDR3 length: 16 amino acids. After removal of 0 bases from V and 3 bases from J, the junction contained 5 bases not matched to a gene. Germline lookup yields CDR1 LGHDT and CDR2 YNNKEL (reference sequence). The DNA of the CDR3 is TGTGCCAGCAGCCAAGAAGGGGGCAGGACCAATCAGCCCCAGCATTTT. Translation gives CASSQEGGRTNQPQHF.

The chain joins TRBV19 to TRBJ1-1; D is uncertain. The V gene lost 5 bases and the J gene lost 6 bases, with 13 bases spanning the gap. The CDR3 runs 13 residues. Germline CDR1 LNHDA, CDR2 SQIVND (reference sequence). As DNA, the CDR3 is TGTGCCAGTAGTGCCCTTAGAACCGCTGAAGCTTTCTTT. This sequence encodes CASSALRTAEAFF.

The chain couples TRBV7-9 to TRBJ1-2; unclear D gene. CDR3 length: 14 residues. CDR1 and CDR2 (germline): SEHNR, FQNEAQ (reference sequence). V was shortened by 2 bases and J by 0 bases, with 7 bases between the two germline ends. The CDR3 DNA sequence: TGTGCCAGCAGCTTAATAGGAGCTAACTATGGCTACACCTTC. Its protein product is CASSLIGANYGYTF.

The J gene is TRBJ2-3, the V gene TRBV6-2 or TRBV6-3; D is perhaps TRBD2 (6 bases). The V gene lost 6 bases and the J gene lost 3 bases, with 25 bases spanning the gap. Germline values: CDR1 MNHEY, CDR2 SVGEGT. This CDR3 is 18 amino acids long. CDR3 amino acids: CASSPFAGSSLRTDTQYF. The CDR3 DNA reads TGTGCCAGCAGCCCTTTCGCGGGGTCCTCCCTCCGAACAGATACGCAGTATTTT.

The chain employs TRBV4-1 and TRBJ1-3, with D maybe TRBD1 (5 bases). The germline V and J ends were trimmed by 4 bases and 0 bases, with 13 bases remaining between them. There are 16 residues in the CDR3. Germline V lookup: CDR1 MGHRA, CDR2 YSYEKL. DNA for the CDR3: TGCGCCAGCAGCCGGGCCCGGGGGGACTCTGGAAACACCATATATTTT. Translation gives CASSRARGDSGNTIYF.

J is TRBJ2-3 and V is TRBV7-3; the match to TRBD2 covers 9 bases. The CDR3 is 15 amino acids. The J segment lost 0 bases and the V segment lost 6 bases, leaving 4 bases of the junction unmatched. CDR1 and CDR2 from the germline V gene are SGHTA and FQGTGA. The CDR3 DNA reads TGTGCCAGCAGTGTTACTAGCGGGAGCACAGATACGCAGTATTTT. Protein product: CASSVTSGSTDTQYF. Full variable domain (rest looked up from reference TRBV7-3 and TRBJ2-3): GAGVSQTPSNKVTEKGKYVELRCDPISGHTALYWYRQSLGQGPEFLIYFQGTGAADDSGLPNDRFFAVRPEGSVSTLKIQRTERGDSAVYLCASSVTSGSTDTQYFGPGTRLTVL.

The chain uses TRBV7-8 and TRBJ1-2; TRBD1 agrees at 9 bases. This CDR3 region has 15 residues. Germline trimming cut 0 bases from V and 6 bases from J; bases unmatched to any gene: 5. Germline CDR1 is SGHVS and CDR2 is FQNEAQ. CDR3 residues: CASSLATGGSDGYTF. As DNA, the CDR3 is TGTGCCAGCAGCTTAGCGACAGGGGGAAGTGATGGCTACACCTTC.

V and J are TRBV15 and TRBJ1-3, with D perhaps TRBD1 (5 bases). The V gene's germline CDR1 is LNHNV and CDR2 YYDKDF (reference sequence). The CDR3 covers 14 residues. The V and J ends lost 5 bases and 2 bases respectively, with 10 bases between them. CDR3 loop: CATSGGTAGNTIYF. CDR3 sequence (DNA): TGTGCCACCAGCGGGGGGACGGCTGGAAACACCATATATTTT.

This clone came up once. CDR3 in amino acids: CASSQQATDTQYF. Written as DNA, the CDR3 is TGCGCCAGCAGCCAACAAGCAACAGATACGCAGTATTTT. The chain carries TRBV4-1 and TRBJ2-3, with D unresolved. CDR1 and CDR2 from the germline V gene are MGHRA and YSYEKL. The CDR3 is 13 residues long. V was pared by 2 bases and J by 3 bases, with 6 bases between.

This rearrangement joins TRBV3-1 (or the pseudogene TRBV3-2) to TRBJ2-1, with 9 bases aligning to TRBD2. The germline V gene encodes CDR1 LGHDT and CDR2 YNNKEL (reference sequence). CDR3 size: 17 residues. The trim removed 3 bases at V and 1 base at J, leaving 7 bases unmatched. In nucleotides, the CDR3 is TGTGCCAGCAGCCAGTCCAGCGGGAGGAATTCCTACAATGAGCAGTTCTTC. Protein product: CASSQSSGRNSYNEQFF.

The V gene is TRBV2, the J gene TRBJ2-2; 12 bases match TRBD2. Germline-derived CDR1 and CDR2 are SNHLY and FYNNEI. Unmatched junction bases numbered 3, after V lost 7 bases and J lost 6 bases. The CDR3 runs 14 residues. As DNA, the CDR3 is TGTGCCAGCATTTCTAGCGGGGGGGCCGGGGAGCTGTTTTTT. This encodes CASISSGGAGELFF.

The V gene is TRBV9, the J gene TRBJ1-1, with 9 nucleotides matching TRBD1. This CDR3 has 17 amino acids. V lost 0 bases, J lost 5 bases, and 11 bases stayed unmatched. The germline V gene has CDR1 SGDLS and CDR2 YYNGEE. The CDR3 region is CASSVAGVVQGATEAFF. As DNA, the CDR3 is TGTGCCAGCAGCGTAGCTGGGGTGGTACAGGGGGCAACTGAAGCTTTCTTT.

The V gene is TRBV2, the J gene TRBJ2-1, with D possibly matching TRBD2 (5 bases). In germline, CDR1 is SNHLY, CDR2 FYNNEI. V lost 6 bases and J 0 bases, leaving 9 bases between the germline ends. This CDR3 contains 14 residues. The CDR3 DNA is TGTGCCAGCAGCGGACTCAGCTCCTACAATGAGCAGTTCTTC. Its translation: CASSGLSSYNEQFF.

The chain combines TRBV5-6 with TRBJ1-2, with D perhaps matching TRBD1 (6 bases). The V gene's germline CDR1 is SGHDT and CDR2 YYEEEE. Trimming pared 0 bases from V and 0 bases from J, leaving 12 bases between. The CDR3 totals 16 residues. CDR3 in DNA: TGTGCCAGCAGCTTGGTCCGGGACACACCTAACTATGGCTACACCTTC. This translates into CASSLVRDTPNYGYTF.

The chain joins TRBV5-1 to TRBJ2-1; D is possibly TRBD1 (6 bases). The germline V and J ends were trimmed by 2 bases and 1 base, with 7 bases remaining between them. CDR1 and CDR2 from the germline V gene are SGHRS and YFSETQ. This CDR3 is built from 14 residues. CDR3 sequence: CASSLQGSYNEQFF. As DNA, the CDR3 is TGCGCCAGCAGCTTACAGGGTTCCTACAATGAGCAGTTCTTC.

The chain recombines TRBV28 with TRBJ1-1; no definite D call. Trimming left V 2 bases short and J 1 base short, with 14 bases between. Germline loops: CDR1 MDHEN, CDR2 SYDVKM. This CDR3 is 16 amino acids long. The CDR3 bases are TGTGCCAGCAGTTTAAGCGGAGGGAAAGGGAACACTGAAGCTTTCTTT. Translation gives CASSLSGGKGNTEAFF. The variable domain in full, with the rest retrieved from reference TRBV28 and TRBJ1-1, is DVKVTQSSRYLVKRTGEKVFLECVQDMDHENMFWYRQDPGLGLRLIYFSYDVKMKEKGDIPEGYSVSREKKERFSLILESASTNQTSMYLCASSLSGGKGNTEAFFGQGTRLTVV.

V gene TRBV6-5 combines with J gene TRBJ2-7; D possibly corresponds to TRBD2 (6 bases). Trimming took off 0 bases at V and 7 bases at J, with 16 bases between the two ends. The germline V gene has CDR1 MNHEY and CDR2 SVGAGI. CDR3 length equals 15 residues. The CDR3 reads CASSYSHTSSREQYF. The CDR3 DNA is TGTGCCAGCAGTTACTCCCATACTAGCTCTCGGGAGCAGTACTTC.

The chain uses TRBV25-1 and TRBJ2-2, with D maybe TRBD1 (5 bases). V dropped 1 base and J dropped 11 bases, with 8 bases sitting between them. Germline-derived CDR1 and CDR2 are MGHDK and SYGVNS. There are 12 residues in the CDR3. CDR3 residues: CASSESRAELFF. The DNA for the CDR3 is TGTGCCAGCAGTGAATCCAGGGCAGAGCTGTTTTTT. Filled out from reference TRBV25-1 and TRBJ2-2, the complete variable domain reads EADIYQTPRYLVIGTGKKITLECSQTMGHDKMYWYQQDPGMELHLIHYSYGVNSTEKGDLSSESTVSRIRTEHFPLTLESARPSHTSQYLCASSESRAELFFGEGSRLTVL.

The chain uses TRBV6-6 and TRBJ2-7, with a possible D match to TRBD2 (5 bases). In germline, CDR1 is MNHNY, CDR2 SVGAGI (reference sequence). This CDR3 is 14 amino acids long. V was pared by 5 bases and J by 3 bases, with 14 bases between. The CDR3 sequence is CASSLERFSYEQYF. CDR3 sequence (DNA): TGTGCCAGCAGTCTCGAGCGGTTTAGCTACGAGCAGTACTTC.